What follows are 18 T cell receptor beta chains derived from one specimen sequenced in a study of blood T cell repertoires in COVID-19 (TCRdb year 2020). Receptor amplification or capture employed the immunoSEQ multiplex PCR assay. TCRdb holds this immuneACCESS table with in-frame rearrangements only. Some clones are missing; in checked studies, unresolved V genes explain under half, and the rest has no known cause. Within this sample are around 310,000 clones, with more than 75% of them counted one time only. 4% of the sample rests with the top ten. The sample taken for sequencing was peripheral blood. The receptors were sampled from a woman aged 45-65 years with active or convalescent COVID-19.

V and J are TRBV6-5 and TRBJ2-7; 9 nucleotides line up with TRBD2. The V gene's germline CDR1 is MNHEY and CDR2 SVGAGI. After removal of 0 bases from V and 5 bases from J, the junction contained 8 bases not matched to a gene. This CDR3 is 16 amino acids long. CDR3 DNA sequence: TGTGCCAGCAGTTACTCGAGGGCTAGCGGGACCCACGAGCAGTACTTC. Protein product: CASSYSRASGTHEQYF.

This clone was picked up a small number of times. CDR3 region: CASRDSGPDTQYF. The DNA of the CDR3 is TGTGCCAGCAGGGACTCGGGTCCAGATACGCAGTATTTT. The V call is TRBV27, the J call TRBJ2-3; perhaps TRBD2 as D (5 bases). The CDR3 has 13 amino acids. Between the trimmed V and J ends, which lost 6 bases and 4 bases, there was a span of 11 bases. CDR1 is MNHEY, CDR2 SMNVEV, per germline (reference sequence).

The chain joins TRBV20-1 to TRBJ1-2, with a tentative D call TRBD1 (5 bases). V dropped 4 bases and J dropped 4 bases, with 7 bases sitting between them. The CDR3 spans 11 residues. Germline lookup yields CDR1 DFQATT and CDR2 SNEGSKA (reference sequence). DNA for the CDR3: TGCAGTGCTACGACAGTCTATGGCTACACCTTC. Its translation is CSATTVYGYTF.

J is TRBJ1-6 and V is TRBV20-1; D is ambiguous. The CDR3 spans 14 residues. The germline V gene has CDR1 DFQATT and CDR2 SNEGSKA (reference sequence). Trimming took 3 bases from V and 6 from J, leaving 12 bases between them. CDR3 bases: TGCAGTGCTAGTAACCGGGTGGGTAATTCACCCCTCCACTTT. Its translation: CSASNRVGNSPLHF.

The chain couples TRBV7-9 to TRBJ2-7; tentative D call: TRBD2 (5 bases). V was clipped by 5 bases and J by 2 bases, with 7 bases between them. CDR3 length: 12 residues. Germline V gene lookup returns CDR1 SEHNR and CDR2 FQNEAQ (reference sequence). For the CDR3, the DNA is TGTGCCAGCAGCACTAGGGCCTACGAGCAGTACTTC. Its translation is CASSTRAYEQYF.

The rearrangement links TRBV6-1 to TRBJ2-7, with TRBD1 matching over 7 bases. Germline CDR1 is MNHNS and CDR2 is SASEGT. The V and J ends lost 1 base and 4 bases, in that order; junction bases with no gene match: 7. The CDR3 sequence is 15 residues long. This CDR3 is CASSEEGAQRYEQYF. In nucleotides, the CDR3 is TGTGCCAGCAGTGAAGAGGGGGCGCAGAGGTACGAGCAGTACTTC.

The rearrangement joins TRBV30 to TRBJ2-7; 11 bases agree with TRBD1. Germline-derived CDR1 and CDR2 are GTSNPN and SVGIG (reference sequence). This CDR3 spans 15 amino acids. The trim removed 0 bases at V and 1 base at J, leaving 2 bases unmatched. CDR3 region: CAWSVGTGGSYEQYF. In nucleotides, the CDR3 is TGTGCCTGGAGTGTAGGGACAGGGGGATCCTACGAGCAGTACTTC.

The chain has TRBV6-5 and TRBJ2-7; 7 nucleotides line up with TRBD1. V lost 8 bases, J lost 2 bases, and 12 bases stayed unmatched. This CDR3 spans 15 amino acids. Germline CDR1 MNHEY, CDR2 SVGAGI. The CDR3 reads CASAKRGPQTYEQYF. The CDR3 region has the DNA TGTGCCAGCGCAAAAAGGGGGCCCCAAACCTACGAGCAGTACTTC.

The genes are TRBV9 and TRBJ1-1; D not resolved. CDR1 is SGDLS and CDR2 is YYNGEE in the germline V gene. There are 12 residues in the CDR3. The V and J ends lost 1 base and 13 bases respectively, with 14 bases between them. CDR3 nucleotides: TGTGCCAGCAGCGTATCTCATTGTTACGGTTTCTTT. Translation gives CASSVSHCYGFF.

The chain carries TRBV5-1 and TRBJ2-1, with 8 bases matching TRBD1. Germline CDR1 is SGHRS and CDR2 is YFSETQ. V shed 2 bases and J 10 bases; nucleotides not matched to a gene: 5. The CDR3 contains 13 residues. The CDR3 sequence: CASSLDRGDEQFF. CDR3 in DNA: TGCGCCAGCAGCTTAGACAGGGGTGACGAGCAGTTCTTC.

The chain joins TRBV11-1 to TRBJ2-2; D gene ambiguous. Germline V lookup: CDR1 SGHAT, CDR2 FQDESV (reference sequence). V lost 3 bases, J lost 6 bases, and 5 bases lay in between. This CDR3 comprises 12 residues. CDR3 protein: CASSFLPGELFF. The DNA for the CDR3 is TGTGCCAGCAGCTTTCTTCCCGGGGAGCTGTTTTTT.

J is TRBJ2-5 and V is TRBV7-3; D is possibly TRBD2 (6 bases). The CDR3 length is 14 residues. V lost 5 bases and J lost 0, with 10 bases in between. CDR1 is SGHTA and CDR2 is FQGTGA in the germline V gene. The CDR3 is CASSLTSNQETQYF. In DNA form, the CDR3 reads TGTGCCAGCAGCCTTACTAGCAACCAAGAGACCCAGTACTTC.

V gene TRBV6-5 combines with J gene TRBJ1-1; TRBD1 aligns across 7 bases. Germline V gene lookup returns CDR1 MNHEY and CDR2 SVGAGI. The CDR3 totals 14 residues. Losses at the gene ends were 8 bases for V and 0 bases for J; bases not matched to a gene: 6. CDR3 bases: TGTGCCAGCCGGGACAGAAGCATGAACACTGAAGCTTTCTTT. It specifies CASRDRSMNTEAFF.

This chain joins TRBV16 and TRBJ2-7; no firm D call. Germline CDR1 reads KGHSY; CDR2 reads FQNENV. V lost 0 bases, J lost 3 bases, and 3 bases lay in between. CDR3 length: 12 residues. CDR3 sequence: CASSQSNYEQYF. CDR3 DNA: TGTGCCAGCAGCCAATCTAACTACGAGCAGTACTTC.

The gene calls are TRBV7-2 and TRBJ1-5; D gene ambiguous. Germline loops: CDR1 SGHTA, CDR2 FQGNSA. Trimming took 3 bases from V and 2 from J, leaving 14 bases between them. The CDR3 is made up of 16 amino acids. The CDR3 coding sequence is TGTGCCAGCAGCTTCTCCAGTCGAGGCGGCAATCAGCCCCAGCATTTT. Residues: CASSFSSRGGNQPQHF.

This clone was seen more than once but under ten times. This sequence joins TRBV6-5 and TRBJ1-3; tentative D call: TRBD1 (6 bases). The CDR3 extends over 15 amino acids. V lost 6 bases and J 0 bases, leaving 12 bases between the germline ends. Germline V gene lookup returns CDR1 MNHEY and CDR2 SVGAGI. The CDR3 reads CASRAGDGSGNTIYF. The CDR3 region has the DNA TGTGCCAGCAGAGCAGGGGACGGCTCTGGAAACACCATATATTTT.

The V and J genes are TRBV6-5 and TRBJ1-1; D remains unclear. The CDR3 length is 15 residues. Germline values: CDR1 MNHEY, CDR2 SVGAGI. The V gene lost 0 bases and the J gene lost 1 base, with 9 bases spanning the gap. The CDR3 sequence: CASSYSMAWNTEAFF. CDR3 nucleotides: TGTGCCAGCAGTTACTCGATGGCTTGGAACACTGAAGCTTTCTTT.

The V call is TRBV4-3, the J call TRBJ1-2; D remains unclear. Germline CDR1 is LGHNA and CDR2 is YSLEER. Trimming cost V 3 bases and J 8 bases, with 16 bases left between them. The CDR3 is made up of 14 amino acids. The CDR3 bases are TGCGCCAGCAGCCACCTCACCCCCCTGGGCGGCTACACCTTC. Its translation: CASSHLTPLGGYTF.